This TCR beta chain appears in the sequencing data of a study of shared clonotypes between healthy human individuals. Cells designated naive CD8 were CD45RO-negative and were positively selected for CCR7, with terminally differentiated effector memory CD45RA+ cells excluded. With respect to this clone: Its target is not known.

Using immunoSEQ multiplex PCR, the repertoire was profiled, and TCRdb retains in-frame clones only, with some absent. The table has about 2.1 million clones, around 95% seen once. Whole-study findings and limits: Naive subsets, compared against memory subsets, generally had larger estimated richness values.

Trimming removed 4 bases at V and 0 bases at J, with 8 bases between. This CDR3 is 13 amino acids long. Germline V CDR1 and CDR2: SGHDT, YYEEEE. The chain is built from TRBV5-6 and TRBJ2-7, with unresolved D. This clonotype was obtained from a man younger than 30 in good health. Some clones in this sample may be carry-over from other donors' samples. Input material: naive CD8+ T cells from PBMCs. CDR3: CASSTGSSYEQYF. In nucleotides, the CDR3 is TGTGCCAGCAGCACCGGGTCCTCCTACGAGCAGTACTTC.